This T cell receptor beta chain appears in the sequencing data of a study of OX40 agonist ivuxolimab in advanced cancers. About the investigation overall: The costimulatory receptor OX40 (CD134) was targeted by ivuxolimab, a fully human IgG2 agonistic monoclonal antibody. Patients were allowed to have had prior anti-PD-1, anti-PD-L1 or anti-CTLA-4 therapy, and 30% to 50% of the dose-escalation patients had previously received checkpoint inhibitors. Intravenous ivuxolimab was administered to patients every 2 weeks at six dose levels: 0.01, 0.1, 0.3, 1.5, 3 and 10 mg/kg. Three dose-escalation patients achieved partial responses, one with hepatocellular carcinoma and two with cutaneous melanoma. Peripheral TCRbeta sequencing was intended to test whether TCR sequence diversity was altered and clonal T-cell expansion was caused by ivuxolimab. The monotherapy dose-escalation portion (N of about 47 patients) of the phase I ivuxolimab trial is reported in the paper. In the dose-escalation cohort, approximately 82% of patients were male, and the mean age was roughly 60 years with a range of roughly 23 to 90. Of the roughly 51 patients in dose escalation, about 20 had hepatocellular carcinoma, approximately 15 had melanoma, 9 had renal cell carcinoma and 9 had head and neck cancer. Broader findings and caveats from the paper: After ivuxolimab, CD8+ T cells had more expanded clones than CD4+ T cells on average. Which antigens the clonally expanded peripheral T cells were specific for was not determined. At doses from 0.1 to 3.0 mg/kg, clonal expansion was seen in both CD4+ and CD8+ blood T cells between baseline and week 6. In the 0.1-3.0 mg/kg groups, partial responders were among the patients with the lowest normalized peripheral clonal expansion, particularly in CD8+ T cells. Low levels of normalized T-cell clonal expansion were also seen in some nonresponding patients.

Worth noting for this clone: It has no known antigen specificity. The input lacks base qualities; no much larger clone sits a single base away.

CDR1 is given as SGHVS and CDR2 as FQNEAQ, both from the germline V gene. V is clipped by 7 bases and J by 2 bases, and the sequence between their germline boundaries is 18 bases long. The cysteine opens and the phenylalanine closes a CDR3 of 16 amino acids. The entry retains the CDR3 DNA only, 48 bases that are in frame from base 1. The trial excluded patients who had a history of autoimmune disease or who were on systemic immunosuppression. In every dose cohort, peripheral blood was drawn for TCR sequencing at baseline, cycle 4 day 1, and cycle 7 day 1. The samples were taken from a phase I, first-in-human, multicenter, open-label dose-escalation trial of ivuxolimab. Adults with locally advanced or metastatic melanoma, renal cell carcinoma, hepatocellular carcinoma or head and neck squamous cell carcinoma were enrolled in the trial. Before TCR sequencing, CD4+ and CD8+ T cells were separately sorted from peripheral blood.

Genomic DNA was isolated from the sorted cells so that the TCRbeta CDR3 region could be sequenced. The immunoSEQ Assay was used to sequence the TCRbeta CDR3 regions. Not all clones reach the TCRdb copy of this immuneACCESS table, which keeps in-frame sequences only. Checked studies attribute under half of the gap to unresolved V genes and leave the rest unexplained. This sample lists 35,000 to 40,000 clones; 82% were detected once. Jointly, the top ten make up under 9% of the sample. The rearrangement combines TRBV7-8 with TRBJ1-3; TRBD1 is perhaps the D gene, given 5 matching bases. The sample consisted of CD4+ or CD8+ T cells sorted from blood, taken in a trial of the OX40 agonist ivuxolimab. This clonotype was obtained from an adult with an advanced solid tumor such as melanoma, head and neck, liver or kidney cancer. In nucleotide form, the sequence is TGTGCCAGCACGCTGACAGTACCCTCAGCTGGAAACACCATATATTTT. It translates as CASTLTVPSAGNTIYF.